Here is one T cell receptor (beta chain) with its context. Its antigen is still unknown. This specimen comes from a study of cytomegalovirus exposure and HLA in healthy donors. On the study more broadly: Samples from HLA-typed donors yielded some 85 million unique TCRs in an early data release.

Whole-study findings and limits: A later analysis found common viral pathogens apparently linked to several of the most significant clusters. Later analysis placed DRB1 highest and HLA-C lowest in TCR association rates, which differed by HLA locus.

At sampling all donors were nominally healthy, likely with unrecorded immune exposures. Vbeta (60) and Jbeta (13) primers were used in the PCR. Method: immunoSEQ multiplex PCR; TCRdb's copy keeps in-frame clones and lacks some. The table has some 140,000 clones, about 79% seen once. The CDR3 runs to 16 residues. The germline V gene encodes CDR1 SGHNT and CDR2 YYREEE (reference sequence). V was shortened by 4 bases and J by 3 bases, with 19 bases between the two germline ends. V and J are TRBV5-4 and TRBJ1-2, with D maybe TRBD1 (5 bases). The source of this sequence is a female donor in good health and CMV-seropositive. The sample taken for sequencing was PBMCs. CDR3 amino acids: CASSHQVQGRDYGYTF. The DNA of the CDR3 is TGTGCCAGCAGCCACCAGGTCCAGGGCAGAGACTATGGCTACACCTTC.